Sequencing of this T cell receptor (beta chain) was carried out in a study of cytomegalovirus exposure and HLA in healthy donors. Study at large: T cells numbering around 190 million yielded some 100 million unique TCR beta sequences in an earlier analysis.

This clone has just one count. Its target is unknown. The study's findings and limits: Later findings reportedly placed an Asian-associated ancestry cluster below the approximately 630-donor mean for N-insertions. Most of the TCR beta V segments (in an earlier analysis) were productive either about 90% or about 30% of the time.

The PCR made use of 60 Vbeta and 13 Jbeta primers. In the source study's methods: Tens of millions of unique TCR beta chains, about 10 million of them shared, were counted by a later analysis. TCRdb's table, derived via immunoSEQ multiplex PCR, lists solely in-frame clones and lacks some. That table furnishes V, J and clone size, whereas the DNA furnished D and trimming. The table has about 190,000 clones, roughly 80% seen once. Sequenced input: PBMCs. This TCR was recovered from a woman aged 25-40 years in good health and CMV-seropositive.

The CDR3 region has the DNA TGTGCCAGCAGTACCCGGACAGCTGGAAACACCATATATTTT. This encodes CASSTRTAGNTIYF. The chain recombines TRBV28 with TRBJ1-3; tentative D call: TRBD1 (6 bases). The CDR3 runs to 14 residues. V shed 5 bases and J shed 2 bases, with 10 bases lying between them. CDR1 and CDR2 (germline): MDHEN, SYDVKM.